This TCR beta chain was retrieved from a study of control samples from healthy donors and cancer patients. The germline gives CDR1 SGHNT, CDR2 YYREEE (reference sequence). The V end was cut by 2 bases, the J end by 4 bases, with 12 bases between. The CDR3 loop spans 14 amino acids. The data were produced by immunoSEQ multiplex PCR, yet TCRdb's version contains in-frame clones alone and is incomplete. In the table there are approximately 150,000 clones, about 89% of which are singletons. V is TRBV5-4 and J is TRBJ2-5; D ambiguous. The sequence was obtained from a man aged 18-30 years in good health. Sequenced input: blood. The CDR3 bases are TGTGCCAGCAGCTTAGGATTAGGGCGAGAGACCCAGTACTTC. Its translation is CASSLGLGRETQYF.